The clone carrying this TCR beta chain was counted only a few times. Its antigen is currently unknown. The junction departs from the called germline gene at one end, perhaps through a read error. The data are from a study of tumor and adjacent non-tumor tissue in lung cancer. Looking at the study overall: Each sample yielded about 4.17 million productive TCRbeta reads on average.

This CDR3 has 15 residues. Per the germline V gene, CDR1 is SGHAT and CDR2 is FQNNGV. The library came from three nested PCR rounds adapted from ARM-PCR protocols. One entry per CDR3 protein results from TCRdb running MiXCR on the multiplex PCR reads. The table shows over 35,000 distinct CDR3 sequences, with 60% occurring only once. The template was RNA from unsorted bulk tissue. The normal lung tissue was taken more than 3 cm from the tumor edge. Whole-study findings and limits: Tumor repertoires had a smaller top 100 clone share than normal lung.

The sequencing input was distant non-tumor lung tissue. The TCR sequence derives from a man in his fifties with non-small cell lung cancer. V usage is TRBV11-2 and J usage is TRBJ2-3, with D possibly matching TRBD1 (5 bases). The CDR3 nucleotides read TGCGCCAGTAGCACCCCAGGGAATGTGGGCGGTACGCATTATTTT. As protein: CASSTPGNVGGTHYF. The full variable domain, with the rest looked up from reference TRBV11-2 and TRBJ2-3, is EAGVAQSPRYKIIEKRQSVAFWCNPISGHATLYWYQQILGQGPKLLIQFQNNGVVDDSQLPKDRFSAERLKGVDSTLKIQPAKLEDSAVYLCASSTPGNVGGTHYFGPGTRLTVL.